This T cell receptor beta chain was identified in a study of CD8 T cells in ankylosing spondylitis. In this sample, this clonotype turned up a few times. Its specificity is unknown. General observations from the study: In the blood and synovial fluid of reactive arthritis, some motif variants had been previously reported. Disease-linked clones reportedly concentrated significantly in matched ankylosing spondylitis synovial fluid.

Germline V gene data show CDR1 as SGDLS and CDR2 as YYNGEE. Trimming took off 0 bases at V and 7 bases at J, with 19 bases between the two ends. This CDR3 has 16 amino acids. TCRdb analysed the 5' RACE reads with MiXCR anew, one entry per CDR3 protein. The table shows just over 150,000 distinct CDR3 sequences, with approximately 20% occurring only once. The rearrangement uses TRBV9 and TRBJ2-5; the D gene is possibly TRBD2 (5 bases). This sequence originates from a male donor with ankylosing spondylitis or in good health (not recorded which). Source material: blood, either unsorted or a sorted T cell fraction (not recorded which). DNA for the CDR3: TGTGCCAGCAGCGTAGCTAGCCCGGCTACCCGCGGGACCCAGTACTTC. Protein sequence: CASSVASPATRGTQYF. The full variable domain, with the rest looked up from reference TRBV9 and TRBJ2-5, is DSGVTQTPKHLITATGQRVTLRCSPRSGDLSVYWYQQSLDQGLQFLIQYYNGEERAKGNILERFSAQQFPDLHSELNLSSLELGDSALYFCASSVASPATRGTQYFGPGTRLLVL.